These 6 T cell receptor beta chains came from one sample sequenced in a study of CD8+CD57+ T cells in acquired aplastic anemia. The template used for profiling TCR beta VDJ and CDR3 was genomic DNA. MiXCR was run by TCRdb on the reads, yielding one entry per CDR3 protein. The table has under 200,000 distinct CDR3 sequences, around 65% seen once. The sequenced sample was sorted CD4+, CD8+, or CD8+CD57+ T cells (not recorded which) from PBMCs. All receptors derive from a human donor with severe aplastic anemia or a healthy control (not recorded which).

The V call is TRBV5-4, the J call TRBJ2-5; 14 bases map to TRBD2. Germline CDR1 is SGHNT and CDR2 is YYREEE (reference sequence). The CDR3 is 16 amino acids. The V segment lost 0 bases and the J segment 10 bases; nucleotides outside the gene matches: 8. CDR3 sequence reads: CASSLATTGTSGSQYF. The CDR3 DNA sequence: TGTGCCAGCAGCTTGGCGACAACTGGGACTAGCGGGAGCCAGTACTTC.

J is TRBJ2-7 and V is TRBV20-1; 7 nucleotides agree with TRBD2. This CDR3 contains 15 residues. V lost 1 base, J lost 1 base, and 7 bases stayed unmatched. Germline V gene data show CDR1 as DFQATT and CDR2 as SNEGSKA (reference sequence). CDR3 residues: CSARALRGRSYEQYF. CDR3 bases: TGCAGTGCTAGAGCATTGCGGGGGAGATCCTACGAGCAGTACTTC.

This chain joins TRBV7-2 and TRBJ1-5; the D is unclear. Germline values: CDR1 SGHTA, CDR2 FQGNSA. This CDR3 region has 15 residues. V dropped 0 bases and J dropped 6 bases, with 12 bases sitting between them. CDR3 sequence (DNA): TGTGCCAGCAGCTTAGCGTCCGCGGCCCCTCAGCCCCAGCATTTT. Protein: CASSLASAAPQPQHF.

The DNA for the CDR3 is TGTGCCAGCAGCCTCGACACCCTAATTCAAACCCTCCACTTT. Translated: CASSLDTLIQTLHF. The V gene is TRBV5-6, the J gene TRBJ1-6; D not resolved. This CDR3 has 14 amino acids. CDR1 and CDR2 from the germline V gene are SGHDT and YYEEEE. Trimming left V 4 bases short and J 14 bases short, with 19 bases between.

CDR3 residues: CASKDRGSVNTEAFF. Written as DNA, the CDR3 is TGCGCCAGCAAGGACAGGGGGTCGGTGAACACTGAAGCTTTCTTT. The gene calls are TRBV10-2 and TRBJ1-1; 10 nucleotides agree with TRBD1. This CDR3 contains 15 residues. CDR1 is WSHSY, CDR2 SAAADI, per germline. V lost 7 bases and J lost 0; bases outside the gene matches: 5.

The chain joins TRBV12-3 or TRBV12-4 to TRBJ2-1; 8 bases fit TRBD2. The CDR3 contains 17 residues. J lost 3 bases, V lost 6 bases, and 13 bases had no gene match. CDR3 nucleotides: TGTGCCAGCAGCCCGCCGAGAGCGGGAGTATACTACAATGAGCAGTTCTTC. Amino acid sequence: CASSPPRAGVYYNEQFF.